The 11 T cell receptor beta chains below all came from one sample that was sequenced in a study of cytomegalovirus exposure and HLA in healthy donors. TCRdb's copy holds only in-frame clones and misses some; the assay was immunoSEQ multiplex PCR. Of 55,000 to 70,000 clones listed, approximately 92% were seen once; the top ten hold less than 6%. The sequencing sample was made of PBMCs. The receptors originated from a man between 18 and 29 years old in good health and CMV-seropositive.

The chain is built from TRBV7-8 and TRBJ2-2, with TRBD2 matching 11 bases. With 3 bases clipped from V and 5 bases from J, the junction kept 5 bases outside the gene matches. This CDR3 contains 16 residues. Germline CDR1 is SGHVS and CDR2 is FQNEAQ. The CDR3 reads CASSFSGRAGTGELFF. The CDR3 DNA follows: TGTGCCAGCAGCTTTAGCGGGAGGGCCGGTACCGGGGAGCTGTTTTTT.

This chain uses TRBV5-6 with TRBJ2-7; 7 bases align to TRBD1. This CDR3 comprises 15 residues. J gave up 3 bases and V 3 bases, and 9 bases lay outside the gene matches. Germline V lookup: CDR1 SGHDT, CDR2 YYEEEE. In DNA, the CDR3 is TGTGCCAGCAGCTCTTGGACAGGAGATTACTACGAGCAGTACTTC. Translating it yields CASSSWTGDYYEQYF.

The V call is TRBV7-9, the J call TRBJ2-7; 10 bases line up with TRBD2. After removal of 4 bases from V and 3 bases from J, the junction contained 0 bases not matched to a gene. Per the germline V gene, CDR1 is SEHNR and CDR2 is FQNEAQ (reference sequence). This CDR3 spans 13 amino acids. The CDR3 reads CASSWTSGYEQYF. Written as DNA, the CDR3 is TGTGCCAGCAGCTGGACTAGCGGCTACGAGCAGTACTTC.

This clone appeared a few times. The J gene is TRBJ1-5, the V gene TRBV5-1; 8 bases map to TRBD1. Germline V gene data show CDR1 as SGHRS and CDR2 as YFSETQ. V shed 4 bases, J shed 5 bases, and the junction held 5 bases outside the gene matches. CDR3 length: 14 residues. For the CDR3, the DNA is TGCGCCAGCAGCCCCGGGACAGGATATCAGCCCCAGCATTTT. Protein sequence: CASSPGTGYQPQHF.

J is TRBJ1-2 and V is TRBV5-4; D not certain. The CDR3 contains 12 residues. Trimming removed 4 bases from V and 7 bases from J, with 11 bases in between. Germline V gene lookup returns CDR1 SGHNT and CDR2 YYREEE (reference sequence). CDR3 sequence: CASSGRIPGYTF. DNA of the CDR3: TGTGCCAGCAGCGGCAGGATTCCTGGCTACACCTTC.

V is TRBV11-2 and J is TRBJ2-7, with a possible D match to TRBD1 (6 bases). The germline gives CDR1 SGHAT, CDR2 FQNNGV. Trimming cost V 5 bases and J 0 bases, with 14 bases left between them. The CDR3 extends over 15 amino acids. The CDR3 loop is CASSPNRASSYEQYF. CDR3 nucleotides: TGTGCCAGCAGCCCGAACAGGGCGAGCTCCTACGAGCAGTACTTC.

This clone was detected only a few times. The chain recombines TRBV15 with TRBJ2-2; tentative D call: TRBD1 (5 bases). Between the trimmed V and J ends, which lost 8 bases and 4 bases, there was a span of 14 bases. The germline CDR1 and CDR2 sequences are LNHNV and YYDKDF (reference sequence). The CDR3 runs 14 residues. CDR3 region: CATQEGASTGELFF. CDR3 sequence (DNA): TGTGCCACCCAGGAAGGGGCCAGCACCGGGGAGCTGTTTTTT.

A word on this clone: One junction end does not reproduce the germline sequence, and a read error may be involved. CDR3 sequence reads: CASSFITGAIKEHF. CDR3 nucleotides: TGTGCCAGCAGTTTTATAACAGGGGCCATAAAAGAGCACTTC. The chain has TRBV27 and TRBJ2-7; 7 positions agree with TRBD1. The germline V gene has CDR1 MNHEY and CDR2 SMNVEV (reference sequence). This CDR3 is 14 amino acids long.

The chain carries TRBV9 and TRBJ2-7; D is unresolved. Germline V gene data show CDR1 as SGDLS and CDR2 as YYNGEE. V was shortened by 0 bases and J by 4 bases, with 14 bases between the two germline ends. The CDR3 totals 15 residues. This CDR3 is CASSVGSRFGYEQYF. Written as DNA, the CDR3 is TGTGCCAGCAGCGTAGGAAGCAGGTTTGGTTACGAGCAGTACTTC.

The chain employs TRBV5-5 and TRBJ2-1; D is ambiguous. Germline CDR1 and CDR2: SGHKS and YYEKEE (reference sequence). Trimming removed 2 bases from V and 0 bases from J, with 9 bases in between. The CDR3 covers 15 residues. The chain's CDR3 is CASSFSSYSYNEQFF. The CDR3 DNA reads TGTGCCAGCAGCTTTAGCAGCTACTCCTACAATGAGCAGTTCTTC.

The chain recombines TRBV10-2 with TRBJ2-1; 14 bases line up with TRBD2. Germline-derived CDR1 and CDR2 are WSHSY and SAAADI. There are 16 residues in the CDR3. With V trimmed by 7 bases and J by 13 bases, 15 bases remained unmatched. The CDR3 sequence is CASTTSTSGRAKEQFF. The DNA of the CDR3 is TGCGCCAGCACCACCTCGACTAGCGGGAGGGCCAAGGAACAGTTCTTC.